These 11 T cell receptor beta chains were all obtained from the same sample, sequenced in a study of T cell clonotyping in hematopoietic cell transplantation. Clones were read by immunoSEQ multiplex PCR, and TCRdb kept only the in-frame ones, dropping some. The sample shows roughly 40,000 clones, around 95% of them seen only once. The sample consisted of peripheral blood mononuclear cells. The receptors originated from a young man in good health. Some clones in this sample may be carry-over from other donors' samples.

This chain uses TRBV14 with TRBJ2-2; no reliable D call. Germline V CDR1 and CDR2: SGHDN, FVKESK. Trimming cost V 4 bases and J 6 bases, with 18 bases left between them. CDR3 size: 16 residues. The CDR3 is CASSPPWATRPGELFF. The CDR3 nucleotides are TGTGCCAGCAGCCCCCCGTGGGCCACCCGTCCCGGGGAGCTGTTTTTT. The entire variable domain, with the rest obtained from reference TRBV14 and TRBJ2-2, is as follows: EAGVTQFPSHSVIEKGQTVTLRCDPISGHDNLYWYRRVMGKEIKFLLHFVKESKQDESGMPNNRFLAERTGGTYSTLKVQPAELEDSGVYFCASSPPWATRPGELFFGEGSRLTVL.

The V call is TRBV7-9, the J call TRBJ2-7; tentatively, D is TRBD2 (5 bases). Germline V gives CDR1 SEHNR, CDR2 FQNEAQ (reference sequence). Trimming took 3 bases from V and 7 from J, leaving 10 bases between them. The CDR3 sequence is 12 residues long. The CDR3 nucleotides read TGTGCCAGCAGCTTGGACCGGAGGGAGCAGTACTTC. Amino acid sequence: CASSLDRREQYF.

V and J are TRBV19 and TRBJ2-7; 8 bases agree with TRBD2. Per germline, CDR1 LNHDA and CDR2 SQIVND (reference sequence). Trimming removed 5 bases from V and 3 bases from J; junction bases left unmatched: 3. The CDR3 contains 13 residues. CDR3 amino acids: CASSPGGGYEQYF. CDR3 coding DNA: TGTGCCAGTAGTCCCGGGGGGGGCTACGAGCAGTACTTC.

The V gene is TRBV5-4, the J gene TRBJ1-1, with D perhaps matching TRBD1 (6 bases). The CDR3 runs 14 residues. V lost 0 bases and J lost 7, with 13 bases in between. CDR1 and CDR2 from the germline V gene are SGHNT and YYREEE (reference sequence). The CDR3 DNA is TGTGCCAGCAGCTTGGTCCAGGGGCTTGGTGAAGCTTTCTTT. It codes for CASSLVQGLGEAFF.

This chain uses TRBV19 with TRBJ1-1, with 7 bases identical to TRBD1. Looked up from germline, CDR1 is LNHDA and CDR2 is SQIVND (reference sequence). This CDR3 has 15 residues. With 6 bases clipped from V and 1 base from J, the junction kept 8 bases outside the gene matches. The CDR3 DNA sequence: TGTGCCAGTAGAGACCGGGACAGCCAGAACACTGAAGCTTTCTTT. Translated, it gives CASRDRDSQNTEAFF.

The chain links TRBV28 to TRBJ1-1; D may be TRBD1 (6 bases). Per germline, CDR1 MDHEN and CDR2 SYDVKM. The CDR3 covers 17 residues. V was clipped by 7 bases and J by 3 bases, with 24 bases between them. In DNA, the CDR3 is TGTGCCAGCATCCTCCTGCGGGGGGCAGGTTCTGACACTGAAGCTTTCTTT. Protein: CASILLRGAGSDTEAFF.

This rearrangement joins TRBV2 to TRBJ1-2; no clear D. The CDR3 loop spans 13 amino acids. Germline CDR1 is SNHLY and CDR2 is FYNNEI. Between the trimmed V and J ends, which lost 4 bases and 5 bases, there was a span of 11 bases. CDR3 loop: CASSVSQPYGYTF. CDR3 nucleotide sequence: TGTGCCAGCAGTGTCTCCCAGCCGTATGGCTACACCTTC.

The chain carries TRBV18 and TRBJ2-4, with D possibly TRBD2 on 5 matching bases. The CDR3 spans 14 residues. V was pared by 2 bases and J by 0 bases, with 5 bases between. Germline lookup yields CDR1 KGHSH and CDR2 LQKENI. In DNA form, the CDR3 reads TGTGCCAGCTCACCAGCGGGAGCCAAAAACATTCAGTACTTC. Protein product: CASSPAGAKNIQYF.

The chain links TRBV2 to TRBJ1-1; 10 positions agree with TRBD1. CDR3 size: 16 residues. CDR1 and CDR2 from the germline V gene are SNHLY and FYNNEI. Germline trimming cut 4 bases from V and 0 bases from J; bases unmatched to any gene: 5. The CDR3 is CASSGRDRGLNTEAFF. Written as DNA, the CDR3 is TGTGCCAGCAGTGGCCGGGACAGGGGACTGAACACTGAAGCTTTCTTT.

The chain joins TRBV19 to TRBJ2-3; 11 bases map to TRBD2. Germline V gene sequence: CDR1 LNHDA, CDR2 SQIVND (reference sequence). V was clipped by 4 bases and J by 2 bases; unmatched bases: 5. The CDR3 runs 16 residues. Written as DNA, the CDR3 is TGTGCCAGTAGTACTCTAGCGGGGGGATTCACAGATACGCAGTATTTT. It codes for CASSTLAGGFTDTQYF.

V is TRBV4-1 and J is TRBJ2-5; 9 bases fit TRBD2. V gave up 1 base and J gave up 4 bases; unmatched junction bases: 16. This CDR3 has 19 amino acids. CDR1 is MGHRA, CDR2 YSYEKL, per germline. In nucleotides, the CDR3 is TGCGCCAGCAGCCAAGGTCCAGCGGGGGGCCCAGTTTTCGCAGAGACCCAGTACTTC. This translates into CASSQGPAGGPVFAETQYF.